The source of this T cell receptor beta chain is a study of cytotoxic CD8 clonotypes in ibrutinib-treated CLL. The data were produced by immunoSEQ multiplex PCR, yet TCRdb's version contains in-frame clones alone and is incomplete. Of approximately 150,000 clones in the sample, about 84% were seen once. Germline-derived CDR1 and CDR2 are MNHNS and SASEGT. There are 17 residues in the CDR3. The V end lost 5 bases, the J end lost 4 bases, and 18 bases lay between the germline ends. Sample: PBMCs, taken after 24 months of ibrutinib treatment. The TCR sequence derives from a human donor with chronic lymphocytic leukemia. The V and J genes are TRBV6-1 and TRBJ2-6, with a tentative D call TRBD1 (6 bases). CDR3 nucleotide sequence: TGTGCCAGCAGTCAAGAAACCACAGGGTCCGGGGCCAACGTCCTGACTTTC. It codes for CASSQETTGSGANVLTF.